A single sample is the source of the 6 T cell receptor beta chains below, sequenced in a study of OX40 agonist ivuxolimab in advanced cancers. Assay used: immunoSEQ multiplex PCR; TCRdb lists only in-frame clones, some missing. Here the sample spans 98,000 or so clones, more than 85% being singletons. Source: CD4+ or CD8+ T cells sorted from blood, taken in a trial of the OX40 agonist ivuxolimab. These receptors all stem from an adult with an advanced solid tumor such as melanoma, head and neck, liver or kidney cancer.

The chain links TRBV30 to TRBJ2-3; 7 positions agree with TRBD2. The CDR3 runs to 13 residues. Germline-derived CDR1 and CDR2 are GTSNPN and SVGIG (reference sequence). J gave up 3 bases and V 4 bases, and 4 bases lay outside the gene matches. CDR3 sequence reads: CAWTAGLTDTQYF. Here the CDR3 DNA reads TGTGCCTGGACCGCGGGACTAACAGATACGCAGTATTTT.

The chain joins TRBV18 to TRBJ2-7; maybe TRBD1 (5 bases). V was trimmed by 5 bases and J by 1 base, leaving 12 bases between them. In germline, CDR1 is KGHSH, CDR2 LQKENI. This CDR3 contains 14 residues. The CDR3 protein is CASSSSRQSYEQYF. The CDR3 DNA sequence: TGTGCCAGCTCATCGAGTCGACAGTCCTACGAGCAGTACTTC.

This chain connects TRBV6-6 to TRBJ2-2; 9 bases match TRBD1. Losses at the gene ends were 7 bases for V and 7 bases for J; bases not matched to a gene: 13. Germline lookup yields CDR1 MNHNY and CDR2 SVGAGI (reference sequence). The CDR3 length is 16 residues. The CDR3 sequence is CASTKSTGTGFGELFF. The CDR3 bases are TGTGCCAGCACTAAATCCACCGGGACAGGGTTCGGGGAGCTGTTTTTT.

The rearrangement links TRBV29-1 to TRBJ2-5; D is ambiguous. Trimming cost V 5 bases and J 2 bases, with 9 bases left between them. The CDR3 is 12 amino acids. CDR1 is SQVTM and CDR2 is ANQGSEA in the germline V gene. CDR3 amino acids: CSVWVSQETQYF. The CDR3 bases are TGCAGCGTTTGGGTCTCACAAGAGACCCAGTACTTC.

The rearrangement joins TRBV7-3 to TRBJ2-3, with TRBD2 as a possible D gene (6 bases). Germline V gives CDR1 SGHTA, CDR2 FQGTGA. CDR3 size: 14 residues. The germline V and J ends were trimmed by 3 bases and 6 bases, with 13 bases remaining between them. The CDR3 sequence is CASSFRAGTDTQYF. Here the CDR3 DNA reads TGTGCCAGCAGCTTCAGGGCGGGGACGGATACGCAGTATTTT.

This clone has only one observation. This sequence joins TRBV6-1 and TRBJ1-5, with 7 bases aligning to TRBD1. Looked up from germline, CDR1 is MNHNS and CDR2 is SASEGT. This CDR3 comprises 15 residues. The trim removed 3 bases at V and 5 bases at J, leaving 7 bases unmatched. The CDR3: CASSESGGAYQPQHF. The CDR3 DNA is TGTGCCAGCAGTGAGTCAGGGGGTGCGTATCAGCCCCAGCATTTT.